The next 30 T cell receptor beta chains were all read from a single sample in a study of blood T cells in healthy people across ages. Through a sample-barcoded 5' primer and a J-beta primer mix, a second PCR was run for roughly 6 to 12 cycles. Each CDR3 protein is one row after TCRdb ran MiXCR on the 5' RACE reads. In the table there are some 1.4 million distinct CDR3 sequences, approximately 42% of which are singletons. The sequenced sample consisted of blood. These receptors originate from a woman aged 18-35 years in good health.

This clonotype was detected a few times. The CDR3 protein is CASMGLRGPYEQYF. In nucleotides, the CDR3 is TGTGCCTCAATGGGGCTTAGGGGTCCCTACGAGCAGTACTTC. V is TRBV25-1 and J is TRBJ2-7; possibly TRBD1 for D (5 bases). The CDR3 totals 14 residues. V lost 11 bases and J 2 bases, leaving 19 bases between the germline ends. Germline CDR1 MGHDK, CDR2 SYGVNS.

In its sample, this clonotype was seen once. V usage is TRBV6-5 and J usage is TRBJ2-3; D not certain. Trimming removed 0 bases at V and 8 bases at J, with 9 bases between. The germline CDR1 and CDR2 sequences are MNHEY and SVGAGI. The CDR3 loop spans 13 amino acids. As DNA, the CDR3 is TGTGCCAGCAGTTACTCGGGCCCAGGTACGCAGTATTTT. Its protein product is CASSYSGPGTQYF.

This rearrangement joins TRBV7-8 to TRBJ1-5; D is ambiguous. V lost 1 base and J lost 7, with 5 bases in between. Germline V gene sequence: CDR1 SGHVS, CDR2 FQNEAQ. This CDR3 spans 12 amino acids. The CDR3 loop reads CASSLVLQPQHF. Here the CDR3 DNA reads TGTGCCAGCAGCTTAGTCCTCCAGCCCCAGCATTTT. Full variable domain (missing parts from reference TRBV7-8 and TRBJ1-5): GAGVSQSPRYKVAKRGQDVALRCDPISGHVSLFWYQQALGQGPEFLTYFQNEAQLDKSGLPSDRFFAERPEGSVSTLKIQRTQQEDSAVYLCASSLVLQPQHFGDGTRLSIL.

The chain uses TRBV4-1 and TRBJ1-3, with 7 bases that match TRBD1. The V and J ends lost 3 bases and 3 bases, in that order; junction bases with no gene match: 8. In germline, CDR1 is MGHRA, CDR2 YSYEKL. The CDR3 runs 16 residues. CDR3 sequence reads: CASSHWDRNNGNTIYF. The CDR3 DNA follows: TGCGCCAGCAGCCACTGGGACAGAAACAATGGAAACACCATATATTTT.

The chain couples TRBV6-1 to TRBJ2-1, with 9 bases aligning to TRBD2. Looked up from germline, CDR1 is MNHNS and CDR2 is SASEGT. V was pared by 7 bases and J by 7 bases, with 8 bases of the junction left unmatched. The CDR3 runs 14 residues. CDR3: CASNWRGGRNEQFF. As DNA, the CDR3 is TGTGCCAGCAACTGGCGGGGGGGCCGGAATGAGCAGTTCTTC.

This clonotype was recorded a few times. This sequence joins TRBV5-5 and TRBJ1-2, with 7 bases matching TRBD1. This CDR3 spans 15 amino acids. V trimming: 4 bases; J trimming: 5 bases; junction bases outside the gene matches: 11. In germline, CDR1 is SGHKS, CDR2 YYEKEE (reference sequence). The CDR3: CASSTPGQTTYGYTF. The DNA of the CDR3 is TGTGCCAGCAGCACACCGGGACAGACAACGTATGGCTACACCTTC.

As to this clonotype: A clone one base away is much larger, so this may be a read error. The chain has TRBV7-2 and TRBJ2-1; D ambiguous. V lost 1 base, J lost 10 bases, and 14 bases lay in between. CDR3 size: 14 residues. Germline assignment: CDR1 SGHTA and CDR2 FQGNSA. As DNA, the CDR3 is TGTGCCAGCAGCTTAGATCGGCAGCAGTACGAGCAGTTCTTC. This translates into CASSLDRQQYEQFF.

The chain links TRBV9 to TRBJ2-3; 7 positions match TRBD1. This CDR3 region has 14 residues. J was trimmed by 4 bases and V by 3 bases; bases with no gene match: 5. Per germline, CDR1 SGDLS and CDR2 YYNGEE. The CDR3 sequence is CASSGGDSPDTQYF. CDR3 in DNA: TGTGCCAGCAGCGGTGGGGACAGCCCAGATACGCAGTATTTT.

The chain links TRBV5-1 to TRBJ2-3; D ambiguous. CDR1 and CDR2 from the germline V gene are SGHRS and YFSETQ. The CDR3 length is 15 residues. Trimming removed 3 bases at V and 2 bases at J, with 13 bases between. CDR3 sequence: CASSSEPPYTDTQYF. CDR3 sequence (DNA): TGCGCCAGCAGCTCCGAACCACCTTACACAGATACGCAGTATTTT.

The genes are TRBV3-1 and TRBJ2-7, with 8 bases fitting TRBD1. The length of the CDR3 is 15 residues. In germline, CDR1 is LGHDT, CDR2 YNNKEL (reference sequence). V gave up 3 bases and J gave up 2 bases; unmatched junction bases: 6. CDR3 amino acids: CASSQTDRDTYEQYF. Here the CDR3 DNA reads TGTGCCAGCAGCCAGACGGACAGGGATACCTACGAGCAGTACTTC.

The chain joins TRBV27 to TRBJ1-1, with TRBD1 matching 8 bases. The CDR3 contains 15 residues. J lost 4 bases, V lost 5 bases, and 9 bases had no gene match. Germline CDR1 MNHEY, CDR2 SMNVEV (reference sequence). CDR3 bases: TGTGCCAGCAGTGCTAACAGGGGGGTGGGCACTGAAGCTTTCTTT. It specifies CASSANRGVGTEAFF.

The chain links TRBV6-5 to TRBJ2-5; 12 bases line up with TRBD2. The germline CDR1 and CDR2 sequences are MNHEY and SVGAGI. The CDR3 is 15 residues long. The V segment lost 7 bases and the J segment 5 bases; nucleotides outside the gene matches: 8. The CDR3 loop is CASNPSGGAHETQYF. The CDR3 DNA is TGTGCCAGCAACCCTAGCGGGGGGGCCCACGAGACCCAGTACTTC.

This clonotype has a single count. The chain combines TRBV10-3 with TRBJ2-3; D might be TRBD1 (6 bases). Germline V gives CDR1 ENHRY, CDR2 SYGVKD. The CDR3 totals 14 residues. V was clipped by 6 bases and J by 0 bases, with 10 bases between them. The CDR3 DNA is TGTGCCATCAGCACAGGGTCTAGCACAGATACGCAGTATTTT. Encoded protein: CAISTGSSTDTQYF.

The J gene is TRBJ2-7, the V gene TRBV12-3 or TRBV12-4; perhaps TRBD2 as D (5 bases). The V end lost 5 bases, the J end lost 3 bases, and 14 bases lay between the germline ends. The CDR3 length is 14 residues. The CDR3 nucleotides read TGTGCCAGCAGTCCCTCGGAGGCCTACTACGAGCAGTACTTC. It specifies CASSPSEAYYEQYF.

The DNA of the CDR3 is TGTGCCAGCAGCCCGACAGTCTTGAGTGAGCAGTTCTTC. Amino acid sequence: CASSPTVLSEQFF. The chain couples TRBV7-9 to TRBJ2-1, with D maybe TRBD1 (5 bases). CDR3 size: 13 residues. V was shortened by 5 bases and J by 9 bases, with 14 bases between the two germline ends. CDR1 is SEHNR and CDR2 is FQNEAQ in the germline V gene (reference sequence). Looking up the rest from reference TRBV7-9 and TRBJ2-1 gives the full variable domain: DTGVSQNPRHKITKRGQNVTFRCDPISEHNRLYWYRQTLGQGPEFLTYFQNEAQLEKSRLLSDRFSAERPKGSFSTLEIQRTEQGDSAMYLCASSPTVLSEQFFGPGTRLTVL.

The genes are TRBV6-5 and TRBJ1-2, with a possible D match to TRBD1 (6 bases). Germline lookup yields CDR1 MNHEY and CDR2 SVGAGI. The germline V and J ends were trimmed by 5 bases and 8 bases, with 12 bases remaining between them. This CDR3 has 12 residues. CDR3 bases: TGTGCCAGCAGTCGTGGACAGCGGGGCTACACCTTC. Residues: CASSRGQRGYTF.

V and J are TRBV14 and TRBJ2-6; 7 nucleotides match TRBD2. CDR3 length: 18 residues. Trimming cost V 4 bases and J 3 bases; bases outside gene matches: 12. Germline loops: CDR1 SGHDN, CDR2 FVKESK. This CDR3 reads CASSRDAGTTDGANVLTF. For the CDR3, the DNA is TGTGCCAGCAGCCGTGACGCCGGGACTACCGATGGGGCCAACGTCCTGACTTTC.

This clonotype was seen a handful of times. Relative to the germline gene, one junction end is altered; a read error may explain this. This sequence joins TRBV7-2 and TRBJ2-2; 10 positions agree with TRBD2. The CDR3 runs to 16 residues. Germline V lookup: CDR1 SGHTA, CDR2 FQGNSA. The CDR3 bases are TGTGCTAGCAGCTCCCGACTAGCGGGTAACACCGGGGAGCTGTTTTTT. As protein: CASSSRLAGNTGELFF.

In its sample, this clonotype was seen many times. The J gene is TRBJ1-1, the V gene TRBV18; D gene uncertain. The V end lost 4 bases, the J end lost 0 bases, and 12 bases lay between the germline ends. The germline V gene has CDR1 KGHSH and CDR2 LQKENI. The CDR3 spans 15 residues. CDR3 loop: CASSQTREMNTEAFF. CDR3 nucleotide sequence: TGTGCCAGCTCACAAACCCGGGAAATGAACACTGAAGCTTTCTTT.

The count of this clonotype is one. The chain joins TRBV9 to TRBJ2-5; 7 nucleotides match TRBD2. CDR3 length: 14 residues. Germline V gene lookup returns CDR1 SGDLS and CDR2 YYNGEE. V dropped 0 bases and J dropped 5; count of bases not matched to a gene: 4. CDR3 loop: CASSVDRGEETQYF. The CDR3 DNA is TGTGCCAGCAGCGTAGATCGGGGGGAGGAGACCCAGTACTTC.

The rearrangement links TRBV7-2 to TRBJ1-1; 9 nucleotides agree with TRBD1. J lost 11 bases, V lost 6 bases, and 13 bases had no gene match. The CDR3 extends over 14 amino acids. From germline, CDR1 is SGHTA and CDR2 FQGNSA. Written as DNA, the CDR3 is TGTGCCAGCAGATTCTCCGGGACAGGGCCTGTCGCTTTCTTT. It codes for CASRFSGTGPVAFF. Combining the CDR3 with reference TRBV7-2 and TRBJ1-1 gives the whole variable domain GAGVSQSPSNKVTEKGKDVELRCDPISGHTALYWYRQSLGQGLEFLIYFQGNSAPDKSGLPSDRFSAERTGGSVSTLTIQRTQQEDSAVYLCASRFSGTGPVAFFGQGTRLTVV.

The V call is TRBV5-1, the J call TRBJ2-1; a weak D match, TRBD2 (6 bases). The CDR3 totals 14 residues. Trimming removed 5 bases from V and 7 bases from J, with 16 bases in between. Germline loops: CDR1 SGHRS, CDR2 YFSETQ. CDR3 nucleotides: TGCGCCAGCAGTTCTGTGGGAGGTATTAATGAGCAGTTCTTC. Protein: CASSSVGGINEQFF.

This clonotype was counted at least ten times. The rearrangement links TRBV29-1 to TRBJ1-2; the D gene is possibly TRBD1 (5 bases). The CDR3 length is 12 residues. Germline V gives CDR1 SQVTM, CDR2 ANQGSEA. V gave up 6 bases and J gave up 6 bases, with 14 bases separating them. The CDR3 coding sequence is TGCAGCGTCCGTGGGGGGGAGAATGGCTACACCTTC. Encoded protein: CSVRGGENGYTF.

As for this clonotype: It may be a read error: a sequence one base away is much more abundant. This chain uses TRBV12-3 or TRBV12-4 with TRBJ2-3; D gene unclear. The CDR3 is 13 residues long. The CDR3 loop reads CASSLQVKDAQYF. The CDR3, as DNA: TGTGCCAGCAGCCTTCAGGTCAAAGATGCGCAGTATTTT.

This clonotype was observed a handful of times. V usage is TRBV7-2 and J usage is TRBJ2-3; 8 positions agree with TRBD2. V was pared by 2 bases and J by 2 bases, with 9 bases of the junction left unmatched. Germline assignment: CDR1 SGHTA and CDR2 FQGNSA. The CDR3 runs 17 residues. CDR3 sequence reads: CASSLFPSGQPTDTQYF. The CDR3, as DNA: TGTGCCAGCAGCTTATTCCCTAGCGGGCAACCCACAGATACGCAGTATTTT. Complete variable domain (other parts from reference TRBV7-2 and TRBJ2-3): GAGVSQSPSNKVTEKGKDVELRCDPISGHTALYWYRQSLGQGLEFLIYFQGNSAPDKSGLPSDRFSAERTGGSVSTLTIQRTQQEDSAVYLCASSLFPSGQPTDTQYFGPGTRLTVL.

This rearrangement joins TRBV20-1 to TRBJ2-3; D could derive from TRBD1 or TRBD2 (7 bases each). Germline lookup yields CDR1 DFQATT and CDR2 SNEGSKA (reference sequence). The length of the CDR3 is 15 residues. V was pared by 6 bases and J by 5 bases, with 21 bases between. CDR3 sequence (DNA): TGCAGTGCACCGGAGGGGGCAACGGGAGGAGATACGCAGTATTTT. It yields the protein CSAPEGATGGDTQYF.

This clonotype was seen once. The rearrangement joins TRBV5-4 to TRBJ1-2, with D unresolved. This CDR3 comprises 14 residues. Trimming took off 3 bases at V and 0 bases at J, with 9 bases between the two ends. From germline, CDR1 is SGHNT and CDR2 YYREEE (reference sequence). This CDR3 is CASSSTNSNYGYTF. In DNA, the CDR3 is TGTGCCAGCAGCTCGACAAATTCTAACTATGGCTACACCTTC.

This clonotype was counted a few times. V gene TRBV29-1 combines with J gene TRBJ1-4; D unclear. V dropped 5 bases and J dropped 0 bases, with 7 bases sitting between them. This CDR3 has 13 residues. The V gene's germline CDR1 is SQVTM and CDR2 ANQGSEA. DNA of the CDR3: TGCAGCGTTACCTCTTCAACTAATGAAAAACTGTTTTTT. Translated, it gives CSVTSSTNEKLFF.

The genes are TRBV6-1 and TRBJ2-5; TRBD2 aligns across 7 bases. This CDR3 region has 14 residues. The germline V gene encodes CDR1 MNHNS and CDR2 SASEGT. V trimming: 2 bases; J trimming: 5 bases; junction bases outside the gene matches: 5. DNA for the CDR3: TGTGCCAGCAGTGAAAGGGGAGGGCCGGAGACCCAGTACTTC. Translation: CASSERGGPETQYF.

This rearrangement joins TRBV20-1 to TRBJ2-1, with D perhaps TRBD1 (5 bases). Germline V gene data show CDR1 as DFQATT and CDR2 as SNEGSKA (reference sequence). V was trimmed by 0 bases and J by 0 bases, leaving 12 bases between them. This CDR3 has 16 amino acids. In nucleotides, the CDR3 is TGCAGTGCTAGAGATTGGGGCGGTAGCTCCTACAATGAGCAGTTCTTC. Its translation: CSARDWGGSSYNEQFF.